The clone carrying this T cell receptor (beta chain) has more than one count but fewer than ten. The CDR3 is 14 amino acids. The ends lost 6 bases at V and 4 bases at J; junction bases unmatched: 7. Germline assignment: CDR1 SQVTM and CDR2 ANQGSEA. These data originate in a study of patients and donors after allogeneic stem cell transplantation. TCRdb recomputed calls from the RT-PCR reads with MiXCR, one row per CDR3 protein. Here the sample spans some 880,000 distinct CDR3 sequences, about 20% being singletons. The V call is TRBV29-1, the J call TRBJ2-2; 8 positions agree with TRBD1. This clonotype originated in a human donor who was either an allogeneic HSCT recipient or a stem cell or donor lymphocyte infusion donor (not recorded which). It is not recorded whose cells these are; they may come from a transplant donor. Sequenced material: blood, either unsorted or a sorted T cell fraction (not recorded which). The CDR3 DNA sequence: TGCAGCGTAGCCCGGACAGGGATCACCGGGGAGCTGTTTTTT. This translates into CSVARTGITGELFF.